This TCR beta chain stems from a study of beta chain features in type 1 diabetes. Notes on the study in general: TCRB CDR3s from Type 1 diabetes patients were moderately but significantly shorter in all four CD4+ subsets. The naive, central memory and Treg TCRB repertoires showed an apparent similarity that was greater among patients than among healthy donors.

Approximately 100 mL of blood, on average, came from one heparinised draw per donor. CD4+ cells of the naive, central memory, regulatory and stem cell-like memory types were sorted via CD45RO/CCR7/CD25/CD127/CD95/CD27. Sequencing targeted expressed TCRB transcripts, as all isolated RNA had been reverse transcribed. Clones were read by immunoSEQ multiplex PCR, and TCRdb kept only the in-frame ones, dropping some. Among a few hundred thousand clones listed, roughly 13% were seen once. The CDR3 spans 14 residues. Germline loops: CDR1 ENHRY, CDR2 SYGVKD. Between the trimmed V and J ends, which lost 0 bases and 1 base, there was a span of 6 bases. To note about this clone: The antigen is not known.

This chain uses TRBV10-3 with TRBJ2-5; D is undetermined. The sample comprised naive CD4+ T cells from blood. This TCR was sampled from a man aged 25-45 years with type 1 diabetes. CDR3 amino acids: CAISESRFQETQYF. Here the CDR3 DNA reads TGTGCCATCAGTGAGTCGAGATTCCAAGAGACCCAGTACTTC.